Listed here are 23 T cell receptor beta chains from one sample, sequenced in a study of cytomegalovirus exposure and HLA in healthy donors (dated by TCRdb to the late 2010s). Library preparation was by the immunoSEQ multiplex PCR assay. As stored in TCRdb, this immuneACCESS dataset retains in-frame rearrangements with V and J assigned. A fraction of the clones does not appear; measured against another copy, unresolved V genes explain less than half of the discrepancy, and the remainder lacks a known reason. In this sample the table shows 100,000 to 150,000 clones, 95% to 96% of which occur a single time. Of the sample, 1.7% is held by the ten largest clones. The sequencing input was PBMCs. These receptors originate from a man between 18 and 29 years old in good health and CMV-seronegative.

The chain employs TRBV7-2 and TRBJ2-2; 8 bases are a match to TRBD1. CDR1 SGHTA and CDR2 FQGNSA come from the germline V gene. The J segment lost 6 bases and the V segment lost 2 bases, leaving 11 bases of the junction unmatched. This CDR3 contains 17 residues. CDR3 bases: TGTGCCAGCAGCTTACTTCGGGGGACAGGAATGTCCGGGGAGCTGTTTTTT. It yields the protein CASSLLRGTGMSGELFF.

The V and J genes are TRBV5-6 and TRBJ2-3; 7 positions match TRBD2. The CDR3 consists of 14 residues. Germline loops: CDR1 SGHDT, CDR2 YYEEEE. J gave up 3 bases and V 0 bases, and 1 base lay outside the gene matches. The CDR3 nucleotides read TGTGCCAGCAGCTTGGCCGGGAGGACAGATACGCAGTATTTT. Residues: CASSLAGRTDTQYF.

This sequence joins TRBV9 and TRBJ2-2; the D gene is possibly TRBD1 (6 bases). The CDR3 has 17 residues. V was trimmed by 4 bases and J by 4 bases, leaving 20 bases between them. CDR1 is SGDLS, CDR2 YYNGEE, per germline. The DNA for the CDR3 is TGTGCCAGCAGCCCTCGAGGGGGACCCAGGGCCACCGGGGAGCTGTTTTTT. This sequence encodes CASSPRGGPRATGELFF.

This clone was counted a single time. The CDR3 DNA reads TGCGCCAGCAGCCTGAACAGGGGGAAGAACACTGAAGCTTTCTTT. Translated, it gives CASSLNRGKNTEAFF. The rearrangement joins TRBV5-1 to TRBJ1-1; 8 bases are shared with TRBD1. Looked up from germline, CDR1 is SGHRS and CDR2 is YFSETQ. The J segment lost 1 base and the V segment lost 4 bases, leaving 6 bases of the junction unmatched. The CDR3 is made up of 15 amino acids.

The CDR3 sequence is CASSPRPGVEETQYF. The CDR3 DNA follows: TGTGCCAGCAGCCCTCGCCCAGGGGTTGAGGAGACCCAGTACTTC. The rearrangement links TRBV11-1 to TRBJ2-5; D is possibly TRBD1 (6 bases). The CDR3 contains 15 residues. V was pared by 5 bases and J by 5 bases, with 18 bases between. Germline V gene data show CDR1 as SGHAT and CDR2 as FQDESV (reference sequence).

J is TRBJ1-1 and V is TRBV4-3; tentative D call: TRBD1 (5 bases). Looked up from germline, CDR1 is LGHNA and CDR2 is YSLEER. The CDR3 is 14 amino acids. The V end lost 4 bases, the J end lost 4 bases, and 13 bases lay between the germline ends. The CDR3 region has the DNA TGCGCCAGCAGCCCGACAGTCCTTCTCACTGAAGCTTTCTTT. Residues: CASSPTVLLTEAFF.

V gene TRBV18 combines with J gene TRBJ1-4, with 7 bases matching TRBD1. V lost 3 bases, J lost 2 bases, and 0 bases stayed unmatched. CDR3 size: 14 residues. The germline V gene has CDR1 KGHSH and CDR2 LQKENI. The CDR3 is CASSPGQTNEKLFF. For the CDR3, the DNA is TGTGCCAGCTCACCGGGACAGACTAATGAAAAACTGTTTTTT.

V is TRBV5-5 and J is TRBJ1-3; no clear D gene. Germline V lookup: CDR1 SGHKS, CDR2 YYEKEE (reference sequence). The CDR3 is 15 residues long. The ends were cut back, 0 bases at V and 0 bases at J, with 7 bases in the middle. The CDR3: CASSLGLSSGNTIYF. The CDR3 DNA reads as TGTGCCAGCAGCTTGGGACTGTCCTCTGGAAACACCATATATTTT.

This sequence joins TRBV28 and TRBJ2-7, with 8 bases lining up with TRBD1. This CDR3 has 15 residues. The germline gives CDR1 MDHEN, CDR2 SYDVKM. The trim removed 4 bases at V and 3 bases at J, leaving 8 bases unmatched. Here the CDR3 DNA reads TGTGCCAGCAGTTCCCCGGGACAGGCCTTCTACGAGCAGTACTTC. It is translated as CASSSPGQAFYEQYF.

This chain connects TRBV27 to TRBJ2-1; maybe TRBD2 (8 bases). This CDR3 has 17 residues. V gave up 6 bases and J gave up 8 bases, with 26 bases separating them. Germline lookup yields CDR1 MNHEY and CDR2 SMNVEV (reference sequence). The CDR3 spells CASRDLQGEREFYEQFF. CDR3 sequence (DNA): TGTGCCAGCAGGGATCTGCAGGGGGAGCGGGAGTTCTATGAGCAGTTCTTC.

V and J are TRBV6-6 and TRBJ2-1; no reliable D call. The V end was cut by 0 bases, the J end by 4 bases, with 4 bases between. The CDR3 has 13 residues. Germline V gene lookup returns CDR1 MNHNY and CDR2 SVGAGI (reference sequence). The CDR3 region has the DNA TGTGCCAGCAGTTACTCGAGGTACAATGAGCAGTTCTTC. This gives the protein CASSYSRYNEQFF.

J is TRBJ2-2 and V is TRBV9, with D perhaps TRBD2 (6 bases). Trimming cost V 2 bases and J 4 bases, with 12 bases left between them. CDR1 SGDLS and CDR2 YYNGEE come from the germline V gene. The CDR3 has 15 amino acids. The CDR3 reads CASSVEGPPTGELFF. CDR3 nucleotides: TGTGCCAGCAGCGTGGAGGGTCCCCCCACCGGGGAGCTGTTTTTT.

The chain carries TRBV5-4 and TRBJ2-1; TRBD2 aligns across 9 bases. CDR1 and CDR2 (germline): SGHNT, YYREEE (reference sequence). This CDR3 contains 12 residues. V lost 10 bases to trimming and J lost 8 bases; unmatched junction nucleotides: 7. The DNA for the CDR3 is TGTGCCCGGCGAGCGGGAGGTGATGAGCAGTTCTTC. Protein: CARRAGGDEQFF.

This clone has a single count. The rearrangement joins TRBV5-5 to TRBJ2-7; the match to TRBD1 covers 9 bases. The CDR3 is 14 amino acids. The germline gives CDR1 SGHKS, CDR2 YYEKEE (reference sequence). Losses at the gene ends were 5 bases for V and 4 bases for J; bases not matched to a gene: 7. This chain's CDR3 is CASRPGQGVYEQYF. CDR3 DNA: TGTGCCAGCAGACCGGGACAGGGAGTGTACGAGCAGTACTTC.

The chain employs TRBV4-3 and TRBJ2-7; D gene uncertain. The length of the CDR3 is 15 residues. The V end was cut by 0 bases, the J end by 3 bases, with 12 bases between. The germline CDR1 and CDR2 sequences are LGHNA and YSLEER. Written as DNA, the CDR3 is TGCGCCAGCAGCCAAGATCGTTCGTCCTACTACGAGCAGTACTTC. Translation: CASSQDRSSYYEQYF.

The CDR3 sequence: CASSTASNQPQHF. The DNA for the CDR3 is TGTGCCAGCAGTACTGCAAGCAATCAGCCCCAGCATTTT. This rearrangement joins TRBV7-6 to TRBJ1-5; D call uncertain. This CDR3 comprises 13 residues. V dropped 6 bases and J dropped 1 base, with 7 bases sitting between them. Germline CDR1 and CDR2: SGHVS and FNYEAQ.

This chain links TRBV9 with TRBJ2-3; 7 nucleotides line up with TRBD2. CDR1 and CDR2 from the germline V gene are SGDLS and YYNGEE. The CDR3 has 15 residues. Trimming removed 4 bases from V and 1 base from J; junction bases left unmatched: 6. CDR3 in amino acids: CASSKTSVRTDTQYF. For the CDR3, the DNA is TGTGCCAGCAGCAAAACTAGCGTTCGCACAGATACGCAGTATTTT.

The V gene is TRBV28, the J gene TRBJ2-2, with D possibly matching TRBD1 (6 bases). This CDR3 is built from 13 residues. V gave up 3 bases and J gave up 5 bases, with 7 bases separating them. The V gene's germline CDR1 is MDHEN and CDR2 SYDVKM. The DNA of the CDR3 is TGTGCCAGCAGTTTTCAGGGGACCGGGGAGCTGTTTTTT. This translates into CASSFQGTGELFF.

The rearrangement uses TRBV7-9 and TRBJ2-4, with 14 bases fitting TRBD2. V gave up 4 bases and J gave up 0 bases; unmatched junction bases: 8. The CDR3 is 19 amino acids. CDR1 is SEHNR, CDR2 FQNEAQ, per germline (reference sequence). The CDR3 DNA follows: TGTGCCAGCAGCTGGGTTGGAGGACTAGCGGGAGGAGCCAAAAACATTCAGTACTTC. Translating gives CASSWVGGLAGGAKNIQYF. The full variable domain, rest sourced from reference TRBV7-9 and TRBJ2-4, is DTGVSQNPRHKITKRGQNVTFRCDPISEHNRLYWYRQTLGQGPEFLTYFQNEAQLEKSRLLSDRFSAERPKGSFSTLEIQRTEQGDSAMYLCASSWVGGLAGGAKNIQYFGAGTRLSVL.

This clone is a singleton in its sample. V and J are TRBV11-2 and TRBJ2-3, with 12 bases fitting TRBD2. CDR1 is SGHAT and CDR2 is FQNNGV in the germline V gene. The J segment lost 7 bases and the V segment lost 5 bases, leaving 10 bases of the junction unmatched. CDR3 length: 16 amino acids. The CDR3 DNA reads as TGTGCCAGCAGCCCTAGCGGGAGGGTCCGGGGGCATACGCAGTATTTT. It codes for CASSPSGRVRGHTQYF.

This clone was counted once. The chain links TRBV5-1 to TRBJ2-3; D might be TRBD2 (5 bases). Trimming took off 0 bases at V and 10 bases at J, with 12 bases between the two ends. CDR3 length: 13 residues. Germline CDR1 SGHRS, CDR2 YFSETQ. CDR3 residues: CASSLEGSVAQYF. In DNA form, the CDR3 reads TGCGCCAGCAGCTTGGAAGGTAGCGTGGCGCAGTATTTT.

The chain recombines TRBV27 with TRBJ1-5; TRBD1 aligns across 9 bases. The germline V gene encodes CDR1 MNHEY and CDR2 SMNVEV (reference sequence). This CDR3 has 14 amino acids. V trimming: 5 bases; J trimming: 9 bases; junction bases outside the gene matches: 8. The CDR3 spells CASSPGQGIGPQHF. The CDR3, as DNA: TGTGCCAGCAGTCCGGGACAGGGAATAGGGCCCCAGCATTTT.

This chain links TRBV7-8 with TRBJ1-5, with TRBD1 matching 7 bases. The CDR3 loop spans 16 amino acids. Germline loops: CDR1 SGHVS, CDR2 FQNEAQ. V was pared by 2 bases and J by 6 bases, with 10 bases of the junction left unmatched. The CDR3 region has the DNA TGTGCCAGCAGCTTACCCCCGCAGGGGGTGTCTCAGCCCCAGCATTTT. It codes for CASSLPPQGVSQPQHF.